Given below is one T cell receptor (beta chain) in context. As processed by the authors: For nucleated cells, counts were estimated from reference gene primer amplification. Method: immunoSEQ multiplex PCR; TCRdb's copy keeps in-frame clones and lacks some. V and J calls and clone size are copied from that table; D and trimming were computed from the DNA. The data contain around 250,000 clones, roughly four fifths of them singletons. The data belong to a study of blood T cell repertoires in COVID-19. Study as a whole: Samples representing acute and convalescent COVID-19 were sourced from the United States, Italy and Spain. Sources were T cells, B-cell-depleted T cells, or PBMCs; the material itself was cDNA or gDNA.

This CDR3 has 17 residues. After removal of 4 bases from V and 0 bases from J, the junction contained 6 bases not matched to a gene. CDR1 and CDR2 (germline): LNHDA, SQIVND (reference sequence). This receptor was taken from a woman between 18 and 30 years old with acute or convalescent COVID-19. The chain joins TRBV19 to TRBJ2-4; TRBD2 matches 10 bases. Sequencing was carried out using peripheral blood. The CDR3 sequence is CASSRASGSLAKNIQYF. The CDR3 DNA is TGTGCCAGTAGTAGGGCTAGCGGGAGCCTAGCCAAAAACATTCAGTACTTC. Variable domain in full (rest from reference TRBV19 and TRBJ2-4): DGGITQSPKYLFRKEGQNVTLSCEQNLNHDAMYWYRQDPGQGLRLIYYSQIVNDFQKGDIAEGYSVSREKKESFPLTVTSAQKNPTAFYLCASSRASGSLAKNIQYFGAGTRLSVL.